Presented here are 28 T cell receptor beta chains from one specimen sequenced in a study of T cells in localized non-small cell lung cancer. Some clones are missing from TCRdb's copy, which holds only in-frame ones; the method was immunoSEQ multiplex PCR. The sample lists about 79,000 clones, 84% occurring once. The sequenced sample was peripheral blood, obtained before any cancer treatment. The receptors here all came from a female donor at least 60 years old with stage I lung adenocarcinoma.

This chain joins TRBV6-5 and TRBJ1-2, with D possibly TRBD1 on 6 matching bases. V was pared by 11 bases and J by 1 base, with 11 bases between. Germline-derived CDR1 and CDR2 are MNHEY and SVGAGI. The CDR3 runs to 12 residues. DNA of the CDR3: TGTGCCTCCGGGACATATAACTATGGCTACACCTTC. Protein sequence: CASGTYNYGYTF.

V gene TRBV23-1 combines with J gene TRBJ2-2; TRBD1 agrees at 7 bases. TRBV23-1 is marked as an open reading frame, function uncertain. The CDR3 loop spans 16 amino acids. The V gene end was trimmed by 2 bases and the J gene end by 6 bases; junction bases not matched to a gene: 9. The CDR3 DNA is TGCGCCAGCAGTCAACACGACAGGGTCGGGGCCGGGGAGCTGTTTTTT. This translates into CASSQHDRVGAGELFF.

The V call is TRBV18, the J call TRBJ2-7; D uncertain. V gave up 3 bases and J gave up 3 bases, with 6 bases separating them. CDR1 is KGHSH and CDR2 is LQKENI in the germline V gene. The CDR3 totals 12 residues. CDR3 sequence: CASSPTNYEQYF. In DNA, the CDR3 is TGTGCCAGCTCACCTACAAACTACGAGCAGTACTTC.

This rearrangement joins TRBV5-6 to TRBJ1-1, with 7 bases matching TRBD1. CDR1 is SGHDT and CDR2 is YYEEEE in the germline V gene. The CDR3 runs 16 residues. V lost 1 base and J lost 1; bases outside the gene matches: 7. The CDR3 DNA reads TGTGCCAGCAGCTTGTTATCGGACAGGCAGAACACTGAAGCTTTCTTT. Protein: CASSLLSDRQNTEAFF.

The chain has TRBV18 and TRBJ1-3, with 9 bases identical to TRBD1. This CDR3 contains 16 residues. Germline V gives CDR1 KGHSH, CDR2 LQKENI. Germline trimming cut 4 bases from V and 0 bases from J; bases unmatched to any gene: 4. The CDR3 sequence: CASSRTGQGSGNTIYF. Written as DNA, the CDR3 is TGTGCCAGCTCACGTACGGGACAGGGCTCTGGAAACACCATATATTTT. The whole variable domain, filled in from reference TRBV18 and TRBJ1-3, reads NAGVMQNPRHLVRRRGQEARLRCSPMKGHSHVYWYRQLPEEGLKFMVYLQKENIIDESGMPKERFSAEFPKEGPSILRIQQVVRGDSAAYFCASSRTGQGSGNTIYFGEGSWLTVV.

CDR3 nucleotides: TGTGCCAGCAGCGGACACGGGACTAGCTACACCGGGGAGCTGTTTTTT. Translation: CASSGHGTSYTGELFF. The chain combines TRBV9 with TRBJ2-2, with 9 positions matching TRBD2. V lost 3 bases to trimming and J lost 3 bases; unmatched junction nucleotides: 6. This CDR3 is built from 16 residues. Germline CDR1 is SGDLS and CDR2 is YYNGEE.

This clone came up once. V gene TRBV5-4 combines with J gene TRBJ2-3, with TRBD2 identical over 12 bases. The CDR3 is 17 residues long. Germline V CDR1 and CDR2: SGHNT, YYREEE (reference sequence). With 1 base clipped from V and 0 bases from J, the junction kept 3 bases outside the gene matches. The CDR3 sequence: CASSLRLAGGSTDTQYF. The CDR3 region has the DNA TGTGCCAGCAGCTTGAGGCTAGCGGGAGGGAGCACAGATACGCAGTATTTT.

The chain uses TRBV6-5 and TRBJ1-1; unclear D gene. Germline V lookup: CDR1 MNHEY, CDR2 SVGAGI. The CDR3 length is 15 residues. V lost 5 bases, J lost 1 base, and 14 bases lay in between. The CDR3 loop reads CASSRPAGKNTEAFF. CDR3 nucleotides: TGTGCCAGCAGTCGACCGGCGGGGAAGAACACTGAAGCTTTCTTT.

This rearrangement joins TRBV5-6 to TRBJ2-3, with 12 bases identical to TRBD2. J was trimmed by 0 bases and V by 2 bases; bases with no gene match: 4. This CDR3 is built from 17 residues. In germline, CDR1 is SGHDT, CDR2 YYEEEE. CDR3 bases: TGTGCCAGCAGCTTTTGGACTAGCGGGATCAGCACAGATACGCAGTATTTT. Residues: CASSFWTSGISTDTQYF.

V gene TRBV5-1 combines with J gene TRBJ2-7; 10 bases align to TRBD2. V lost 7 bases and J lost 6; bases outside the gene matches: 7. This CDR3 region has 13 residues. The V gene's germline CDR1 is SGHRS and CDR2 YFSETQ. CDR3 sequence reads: CASEREGRGEQYF. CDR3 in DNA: TGCGCCAGCGAGCGGGAGGGCCGCGGCGAGCAGTACTTC.

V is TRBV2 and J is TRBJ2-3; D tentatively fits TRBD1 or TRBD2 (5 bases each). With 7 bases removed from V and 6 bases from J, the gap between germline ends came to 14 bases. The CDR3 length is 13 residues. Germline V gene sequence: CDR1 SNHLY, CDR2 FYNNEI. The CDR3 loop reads CASKVAGTDTQYF. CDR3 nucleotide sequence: TGTGCCAGCAAGGTTGCCGGGACCGATACGCAGTATTTT.

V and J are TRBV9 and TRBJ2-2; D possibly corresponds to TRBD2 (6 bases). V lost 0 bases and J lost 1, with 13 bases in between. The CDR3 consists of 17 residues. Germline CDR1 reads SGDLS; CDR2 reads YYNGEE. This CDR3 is CASSVGPYSGNTGELFF. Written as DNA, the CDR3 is TGTGCCAGCAGCGTAGGTCCCTATAGCGGGAACACCGGGGAGCTGTTTTTT. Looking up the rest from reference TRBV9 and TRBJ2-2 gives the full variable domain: DSGVTQTPKHLITATGQRVTLRCSPRSGDLSVYWYQQSLDQGLQFLIQYYNGEERAKGNILERFSAQQFPDLHSELNLSSLELGDSALYFCASSVGPYSGNTGELFFGEGSRLTVL.

The CDR3 sequence is CASSIALTSNQPQHF. DNA of the CDR3: TGTGCCAGTAGTATAGCCCTAACGAGCAATCAGCCCCAGCATTTT. This sequence joins TRBV19 and TRBJ1-5; no firm D call. Germline V gene sequence: CDR1 LNHDA, CDR2 SQIVND (reference sequence). Trimming shortened V by 1 base and J by 1 base, and 8 bases separated the two germline ends. The CDR3 extends over 15 amino acids.

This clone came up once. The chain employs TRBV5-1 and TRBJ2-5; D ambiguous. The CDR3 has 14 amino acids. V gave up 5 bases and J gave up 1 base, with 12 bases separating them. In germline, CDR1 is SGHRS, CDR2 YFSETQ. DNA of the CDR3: TGCGCCAGCAGGACATACTTGGGCCAAGAGACCCAGTACTTC. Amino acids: CASRTYLGQETQYF.

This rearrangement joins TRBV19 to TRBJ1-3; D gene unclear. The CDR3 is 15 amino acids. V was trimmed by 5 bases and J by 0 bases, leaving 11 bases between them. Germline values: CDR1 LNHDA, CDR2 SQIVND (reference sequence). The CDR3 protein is CASSPYSGSGNTIYF. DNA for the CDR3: TGTGCCAGTAGTCCTTACAGTGGCTCTGGAAACACCATATATTTT. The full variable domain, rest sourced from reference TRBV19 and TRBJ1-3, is DGGITQSPKYLFRKEGQNVTLSCEQNLNHDAMYWYRQDPGQGLRLIYYSQIVNDFQKGDIAEGYSVSREKKESFPLTVTSAQKNPTAFYLCASSPYSGSGNTIYFGEGSWLTVV.

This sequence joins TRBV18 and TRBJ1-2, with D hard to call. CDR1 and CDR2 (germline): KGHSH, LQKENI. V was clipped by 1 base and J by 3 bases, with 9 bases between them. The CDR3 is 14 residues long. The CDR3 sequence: CASSPLTEDYGYTF. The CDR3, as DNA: TGTGCCAGCTCACCACTTACGGAAGACTATGGCTACACCTTC.

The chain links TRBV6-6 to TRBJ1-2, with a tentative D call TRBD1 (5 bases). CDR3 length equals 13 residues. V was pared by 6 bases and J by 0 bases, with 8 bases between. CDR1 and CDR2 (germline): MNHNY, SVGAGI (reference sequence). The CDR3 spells CASSQTANYGYTF. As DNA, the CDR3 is TGTGCCAGCAGCCAGACAGCTAACTATGGCTACACCTTC.

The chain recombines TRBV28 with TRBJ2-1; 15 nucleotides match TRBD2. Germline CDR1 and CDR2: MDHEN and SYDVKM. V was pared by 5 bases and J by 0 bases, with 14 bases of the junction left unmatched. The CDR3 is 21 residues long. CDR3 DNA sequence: TGTGCCAGCAGTCCATTGATGGGGACTAGCGGGGGGATAAGCTCCTACAATGAGCAGTTCTTC. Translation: CASSPLMGTSGGISSYNEQFF.

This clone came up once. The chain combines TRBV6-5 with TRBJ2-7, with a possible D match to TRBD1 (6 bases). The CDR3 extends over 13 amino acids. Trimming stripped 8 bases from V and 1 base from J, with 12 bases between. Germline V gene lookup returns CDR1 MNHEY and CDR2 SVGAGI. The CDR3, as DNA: TGTGCCAGCCGGGACACCTTATCCTACGAGCAGTACTTC. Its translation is CASRDTLSYEQYF.

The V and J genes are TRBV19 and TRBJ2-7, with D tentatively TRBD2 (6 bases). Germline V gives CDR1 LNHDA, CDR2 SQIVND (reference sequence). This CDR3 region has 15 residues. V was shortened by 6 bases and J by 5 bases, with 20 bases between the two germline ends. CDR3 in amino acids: CASRMREGLFHEQYF. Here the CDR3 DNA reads TGTGCCAGTAGAATGCGGGAAGGATTGTTCCACGAGCAGTACTTC.

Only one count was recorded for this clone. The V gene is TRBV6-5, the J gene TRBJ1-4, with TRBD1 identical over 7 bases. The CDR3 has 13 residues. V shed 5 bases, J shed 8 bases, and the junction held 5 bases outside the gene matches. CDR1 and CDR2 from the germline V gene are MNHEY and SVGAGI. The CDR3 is CASSRQGSEKLFF. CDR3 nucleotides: TGTGCCAGCAGTCGACAGGGATCCGAAAAACTGTTTTTT.

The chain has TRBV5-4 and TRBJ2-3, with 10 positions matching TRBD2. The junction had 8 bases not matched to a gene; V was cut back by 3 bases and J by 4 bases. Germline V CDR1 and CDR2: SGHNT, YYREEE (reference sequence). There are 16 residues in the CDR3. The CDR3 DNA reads TGTGCCAGCAGCTCCCGGAGCGGGGGGGCCGCAGATACGCAGTATTTT. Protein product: CASSSRSGGAADTQYF.

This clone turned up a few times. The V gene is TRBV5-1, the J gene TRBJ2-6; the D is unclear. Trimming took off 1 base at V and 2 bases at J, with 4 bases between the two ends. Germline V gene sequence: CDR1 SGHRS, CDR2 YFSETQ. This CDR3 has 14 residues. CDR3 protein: CASSLWAGANVLTF. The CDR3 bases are TGCGCCAGCAGCTTGTGGGCTGGGGCCAACGTCCTGACTTTC.

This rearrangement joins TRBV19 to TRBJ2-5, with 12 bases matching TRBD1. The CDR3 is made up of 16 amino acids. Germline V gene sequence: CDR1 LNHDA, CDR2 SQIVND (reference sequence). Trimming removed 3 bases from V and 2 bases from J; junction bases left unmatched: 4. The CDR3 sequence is CASSMGDRGRQETQYF. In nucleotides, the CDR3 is TGTGCCAGTAGTATGGGGGACAGGGGGCGGCAAGAGACCCAGTACTTC. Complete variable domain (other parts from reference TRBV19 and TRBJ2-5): DGGITQSPKYLFRKEGQNVTLSCEQNLNHDAMYWYRQDPGQGLRLIYYSQIVNDFQKGDIAEGYSVSREKKESFPLTVTSAQKNPTAFYLCASSMGDRGRQETQYFGPGTRLLVL.

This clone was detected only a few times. CDR3 loop: CASSPGQGLGKEKLFF. The CDR3 DNA reads TGTGCCAGCAGCCCCGGACAGGGTCTAGGGAAGGAAAAACTGTTTTTT. V and J are TRBV9 and TRBJ1-4; TRBD1 aligns across 8 bases. V trimming: 4 bases; J trimming: 8 bases; junction bases outside the gene matches: 13. CDR1 is SGDLS and CDR2 is YYNGEE in the germline V gene. This CDR3 has 16 amino acids. The full variable domain, in which reference TRBV9 and TRBJ1-4 provide the parts outside the CDR3, is DSGVTQTPKHLITATGQRVTLRCSPRSGDLSVYWYQQSLDQGLQFLIQYYNGEERAKGNILERFSAQQFPDLHSELNLSSLELGDSALYFCASSPGQGLGKEKLFFGSGTQLSVL.

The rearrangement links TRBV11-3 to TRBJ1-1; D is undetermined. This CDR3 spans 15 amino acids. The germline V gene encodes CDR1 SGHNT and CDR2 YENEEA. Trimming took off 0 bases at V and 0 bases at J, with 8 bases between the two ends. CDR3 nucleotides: TGTGCCAGCAGCTTAGATGAGGGTGTGAACACTGAAGCTTTCTTT. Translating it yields CASSLDEGVNTEAFF.

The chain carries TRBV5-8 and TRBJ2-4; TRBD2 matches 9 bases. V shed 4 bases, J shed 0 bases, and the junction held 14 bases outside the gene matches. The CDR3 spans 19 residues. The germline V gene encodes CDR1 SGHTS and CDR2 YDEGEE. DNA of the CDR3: TGTGCCAGCAGCCCGCCGGGCGGGAGGGGTTTTGGAGCCAAAAACATTCAGTACTTC. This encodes CASSPPGGRGFGAKNIQYF.

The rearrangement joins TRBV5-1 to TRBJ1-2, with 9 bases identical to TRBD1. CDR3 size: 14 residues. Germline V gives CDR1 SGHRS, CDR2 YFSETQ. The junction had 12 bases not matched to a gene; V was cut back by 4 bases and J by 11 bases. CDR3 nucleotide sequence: TGCGCCAGCAGCACGACAGGGGGGACGGTCAGGTACACCTTC. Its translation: CASSTTGGTVRYTF.